These T cell receptor beta chains were read from a single sample in a study of blood T cell repertoires in COVID-19. Method: immunoSEQ multiplex PCR; TCRdb's copy keeps in-frame clones and lacks some. Among more than 250,000 clones listed, around 83% were seen once. Sequenced material: peripheral blood. Receptor source: a woman between 45 and 65 years old with acute or convalescent COVID-19. The CDR3 runs from the conserved cysteine through the conserved F or W. D genes are given only for firm matches.

>TRBV6-5|.|TRBJ1-2
CASSYSRSPSASGYTF
TGTGCCAGCAGTTACTCGCGTAGCCCTAGCGCTAGTGGCTACACCTTC
>TRBV29-1|.|TRBJ1-1
CSVPGLEAFF
TGCAGCGTTCCGGGACTTGAAGCTTTCTTT
>TRBV6-5|.|TRBJ1-1
CASSFRGSTEAFF
TGTGCCAGCAGTTTCAGGGGAAGCACTGAAGCTTTCTTT
>TRBV6-2/TRBV6-3|.|TRBJ1-2
CASSEGDYGYTF
TGTGCCAGCAGCGAGGGCGACTATGGCTACACCTTC
>TRBV7-2|.|TRBJ1-1
CASSLGGPLGAFF
TGTGCCAGCAGCTTAGGAGGGCCCTTGGGAGCTTTCTTT
>TRBV25-1|.|TRBJ1-1
CASSDPRASNTEAFF
TGTGCCAGCAGTGACCCCAGGGCAAGTAACACTGAAGCTTTCTTT
>TRBV11-3|TRBD1|TRBJ2-1
CASSSRGTGLDNEQFF
TGTGCCAGCAGCTCAAGGGGGACAGGGCTCGACAATGAGCAGTTCTTC
>TRBV7-3|.|TRBJ2-3
CASSLTREDTQYF
TGTGCCAGCAGCTTAACGCGGGAAGATACGCAGTATTTT
>TRBV27|TRBD2|TRBJ2-7
CASSLGGGVPYEQYF
TGTGCCAGCAGCCTGGGGGGAGGGGTTCCCTACGAGCAGTACTTC
>TRBV6-5|.|TRBJ1-5
CASTRTGDQPQHF
TGTGCCAGCACCCGGACTGGGGATCAGCCCCAGCATTTT
>TRBV7-2|TRBD1|TRBJ1-1
CASRPDRVTEAFF
TGTGCCAGCAGACCGGACAGGGTCACTGAAGCTTTCTTT